Sequencing of this T cell receptor beta chain was carried out in a study of cytomegalovirus exposure and HLA in healthy donors. Broader study findings: The likely explanation for a cluster of highly shared sequence variants was sequencing artifact. Later analysis demonstrated an association between a missense DCLRE1C variant and TCR beta V- and J-gene trimming. Associated with HLA alleles at 0.05 false discovery rate in a later analysis were about 17,000 TCR beta sequences. Donors were assumed by presence/absence analyses to have roughly uniform sequencing depth.

Amplification used 60 Vbeta primers and 13 Jbeta primers. Repertoires were generated with immunoSEQ multiplex PCR, while TCRdb's copy carries only in-frame clones and drops some. The sample contains roughly 150,000 clones, around three quarters of which appear only once. Turning to this clone: What it binds is unknown.

This TCR came from a woman aged 40 to 50 in good health and CMV-seropositive. Sequencing input: PBMCs.

In DNA, the CDR3 is TGTGCCAGCAGCTCCGGGTCAAGCGGGAGCACAGATACGCAGTATTTT. This gives the protein CASSSGSSGSTDTQYF. The chain has TRBV5-4 and TRBJ2-3, with D perhaps TRBD2 (6 bases). The germline V gene has CDR1 SGHNT and CDR2 YYREEE (reference sequence). V was clipped by 3 bases and J by 0 bases, with 14 bases between them. This CDR3 has 16 amino acids. The complete variable domain, with remaining parts taken from reference TRBV5-4 and TRBJ2-3, reads ETGVTQSPTHLIKTRGQQVTLRCSSQSGHNTVSWYQQALGQGPQFIFQYYREEENGRGNFPPRFSGLQFPNYSSELNVNALELDDSALYLCASSSGSSGSTDTQYFGPGTRLTVL.